This passage covers 24 T cell receptor beta chains from one sample sequenced in a study of T cells in Graves' hyperthyroidism and ophthalmopathy. Using RNA transcripts as the source, TCR beta CDR3 regions were amplified. An initial round of RT-PCR targeting the TCR CDR3 relied on the HTBI primer set. MiXCR, run by TCRdb on the multiplex PCR reads, gives a single entry per CDR3 protein. In the table there are a few hundred thousand distinct CDR3 sequences, 14% of which are singletons. Sequencing was performed on blood. Receptors were obtained from a woman aged 18-29 years with Graves' hyperthyroidism.

This rearrangement joins TRBV20-1 to TRBJ1-6, with a possible D match to TRBD1 (6 bases). The CDR3 spans 15 residues. Trimming pared 4 bases from V and 2 bases from J, leaving 12 bases between. Germline CDR1 DFQATT, CDR2 SNEGSKA (reference sequence). DNA of the CDR3: TGCAGTGCTACTACAGGGTCCCCCTATAATTCACCCCTCCACTTT. This sequence encodes CSATTGSPYNSPLHF.

This clonotype occurred many times. This sequence joins TRBV12-3 or TRBV12-4 and TRBJ1-1; D uncertain. The CDR3 is made up of 13 amino acids. V was pared by 5 bases and J by 10 bases, with 17 bases between. CDR3 sequence: CASSDRFLEAAFF. The CDR3, as DNA: TGTGCCAGCAGTGACCGTTTCTTAGAGGCAGCTTTCTTT.

This clonotype was found many times. The chain carries TRBV6-1 and TRBJ1-1; unclear D gene. Deletions cut 3 bases from V and 3 bases from J, with 11 bases between. Germline V gene lookup returns CDR1 MNHNS and CDR2 SASEGT. The CDR3 extends over 14 amino acids. The CDR3 sequence: CASSETYLDTEAFF. The CDR3 DNA sequence: TGTGCCAGCAGTGAGACCTACCTAGACACTGAAGCTTTCTTT.

This clonotype was picked up many times. The chain employs TRBV11-3 and TRBJ2-5; D unresolved. CDR3 size: 12 residues. The V gene's germline CDR1 is SGHNT and CDR2 YENEEA. The V end was cut by 1 base, the J end by 5 bases, with 5 bases between. In nucleotides, the CDR3 is TGTGCCAGCAGCTTAGTTTGGGAGACCCAGTACTTC. Encoded protein: CASSLVWETQYF.

Ten or more counts support this clonotype. The chain combines TRBV12-3 or TRBV12-4 with TRBJ1-4; 8 positions agree with TRBD1. V lost 6 bases, J lost 10 bases, and 10 bases stayed unmatched. The CDR3 spans 14 residues. CDR3 sequence (DNA): TGTGCCAGCAGATTGGACAGGGTTTCGGGAAAACTGTTTTTT. This sequence encodes CASRLDRVSGKLFF.

This clonotype was recorded many times. V usage is TRBV13 and J usage is TRBJ1-4; D gene uncertain. The germline V gene encodes CDR1 PRHDT and CDR2 FYEKMQ (reference sequence). This CDR3 is built from 15 residues. V lost 5 bases and J lost 6, with 16 bases in between. The CDR3, as DNA: TGTGCCAGCAGCCCCTCGGGAACGAGGTATGAAAAACTGTTTTTT. Its translation is CASSPSGTRYEKLFF.

This clonotype was counted at least ten times. The V and J genes are TRBV6-1 and TRBJ1-2; a weak D match, TRBD1 (5 bases). V lost 2 bases and J lost 6, with 16 bases in between. Germline assignment: CDR1 MNHNS and CDR2 SASEGT. This CDR3 is built from 15 residues. Here the CDR3 reads CASSEPGPLADGYTF. CDR3 sequence (DNA): TGTGCCAGCAGTGAACCGGGACCCTTAGCGGATGGCTACACCTTC.

This clonotype has a count of ten or more. The chain uses TRBV6-2 or TRBV6-3 and TRBJ1-1, with D tentatively TRBD1 (5 bases). Trimming removed 4 bases from V and 1 base from J, with 7 bases in between. Germline V lookup: CDR1 MNHEY, CDR2 SVGEGT. The CDR3 has 13 residues. The CDR3 is CASSWGENTEAFF. CDR3 DNA: TGTGCCAGCAGTTGGGGCGAGAACACTGAAGCTTTCTTT.

This clonotype was detected a few times. The chain has TRBV7-8 and TRBJ1-5, with 8 bases matching TRBD1. Germline lookup yields CDR1 SGHVS and CDR2 FQNEAQ. V shed 2 bases, J shed 5 bases, and the junction held 8 bases outside the gene matches. CDR3 length: 16 residues. CDR3 sequence (DNA): TGTGCCAGCAGCTTATTAGGCGACAGGGGAGATCAGCCCCAGCATTTT. Amino acids: CASSLLGDRGDQPQHF.

There are many counts of this clonotype. This sequence joins TRBV6-1 and TRBJ2-3, with D uncertain. With 5 bases removed from V and 0 bases from J, the gap between germline ends came to 6 bases. There are 13 residues in the CDR3. CDR1 is MNHNS and CDR2 is SASEGT in the germline V gene. This chain's CDR3 is CASSTTSTDTQYF. The CDR3 nucleotides are TGTGCCAGCAGTACAACTAGCACAGATACGCAGTATTTT.

This clonotype was seen ten or more times. The chain links TRBV7-3 to TRBJ1-1; D ambiguous. This CDR3 comprises 16 residues. Germline V gene data show CDR1 as SGHTA and CDR2 as FQGTGA. V lost 5 bases, J lost 5 bases, and 21 bases lay in between. The CDR3 region has the DNA TGTGCCAGCAGCCGAGACCCCCCCCAGGTCGGAACTGAAGCTTTCTTT. Translation gives CASSRDPPQVGTEAFF.

The chain carries TRBV5-8 and TRBJ1-5; 7 nucleotides line up with TRBD1. Germline assignment: CDR1 SGHTS and CDR2 YDEGEE. The junction had 8 bases not matched to a gene; V was cut back by 4 bases and J by 7 bases. The CDR3 totals 14 residues. This chain's CDR3 is CASSVDRDGQPQHF. The CDR3 region has the DNA TGTGCCAGCAGCGTCGACAGGGATGGACAGCCCCAGCATTTT. The full variable domain, with the rest looked up from reference TRBV5-8 and TRBJ1-5, is EAGVTQSPTHLIKTRGQQATLRCSPISGHTSVYWYQQALGLGLQFLLWYDEGEERNRGNFPPRFSGRQFPNYSSELNVNALELEDSALYLCASSVDRDGQPQHFGDGTRLSIL.

The table lists this clonotype with many counts. The rearrangement joins TRBV2 to TRBJ2-2, with D hard to call. The germline gives CDR1 SNHLY, CDR2 FYNNEI. Trimming pared 3 bases from V and 7 bases from J, leaving 12 bases between. The CDR3 extends over 14 amino acids. The CDR3 nucleotides read TGTGCCAGCAGTGAGAGTCTCTGGGGCGGGGAGCTGTTTTTT. Encoded protein: CASSESLWGGELFF.

In its sample, this clonotype was seen many times. The chain links TRBV30 to TRBJ2-5; 7 bases map to TRBD1. The CDR3 loop spans 13 amino acids. The V and J ends lost 0 bases and 4 bases, in that order; junction bases with no gene match: 2. Germline V gene data show CDR1 as GTSNPN and CDR2 as SVGIG (reference sequence). The CDR3 DNA sequence: TGTGCCTGGAGTGTAAACAGGGGAGAGACCCAGTACTTC. Its protein product is CAWSVNRGETQYF. Together with reference TRBV30 and TRBJ2-5, the CDR3 gives the full variable domain: SQTIHQWPATLVQPVGSPLSLECTVEGTSNPNLYWYRQAAGRGLQLLFYSVGIGQISSEVPQNLSASRPQDRQFILSSKKLLLSDSGFYLCAWSVNRGETQYFGPGTRLLVL.

In this sample, this clonotype turned up many times. The chain is built from TRBV2 and TRBJ1-2; 7 bases align to TRBD1. With V trimmed by 5 bases and J by 4 bases, 7 bases remained unmatched. CDR1 is SNHLY and CDR2 is FYNNEI in the germline V gene. This CDR3 has 14 residues. CDR3 DNA sequence: TGTGCCAGCAGTCCCAGCGCAGGGGGCTATGGCTACACCTTC. Amino acid sequence: CASSPSAGGYGYTF.

The chain employs TRBV6-6 and TRBJ2-7, with D perhaps TRBD1 or TRBD2 (5 bases each). Germline loops: CDR1 MNHNY, CDR2 SVGAGI (reference sequence). V shed 0 bases and J shed 2 bases, with 17 bases lying between them. The CDR3 spans 17 residues. CDR3 residues: CASSYSPGPSTAYEQYV. CDR3 bases: TGTGCCAGCAGTTACTCCCCGGGACCCTCAACAGCCTACGAGCAGTACGTC.

This clonotype was seen a few times. CDR3 DNA: TGTGCCAGCAGTGAAGCGGGCAGGGCGGATGAGCAGTTCTTC. Residues: CASSEAGRADEQFF. This rearrangement joins TRBV6-1 to TRBJ2-1, with D tentatively TRBD1 (5 bases). V was clipped by 0 bases and J by 8 bases, with 11 bases between them. CDR3 length: 14 amino acids. Germline CDR1 and CDR2: MNHNS and SASEGT.

This clonotype was seen at least ten times. The rearrangement links TRBV3-1 to TRBJ2-7, with TRBD2 matching over 11 bases. Trimming removed 4 bases from V and 3 bases from J; junction bases left unmatched: 8. CDR1 and CDR2 from the germline V gene are LGHDT and YNNKEL (reference sequence). There are 16 residues in the CDR3. The CDR3 spells CASSLNRLAGNYEQYF. The DNA for the CDR3 is TGTGCCAGCAGCCTCAATAGACTAGCGGGAAACTACGAGCAGTACTTC.

This clonotype has ten or more counts. V and J are TRBV12-3 or TRBV12-4 and TRBJ2-3; TRBD2 matches 8 bases. Unmatched junction bases numbered 16, after V lost 6 bases and J lost 2 bases. This CDR3 is built from 18 residues. The CDR3 coding sequence is TGTGCCAGCAGGCGCAATTTCGGGACTAGTCGGAACACAGATACGCAGTATTTT. As protein: CASRRNFGTSRNTDTQYF.

This clonotype has just a few counts. The V and J genes are TRBV14 and TRBJ1-3; D gene ambiguous. The germline gives CDR1 SGHDN, CDR2 FVKESK. Trimming stripped 0 bases from V and 1 base from J, with 13 bases between. This CDR3 spans 17 amino acids. The CDR3 DNA follows: TGTGCCAGCAGCCAAGACCCCTGGGGATCTTCTGGAAACACCATATATTTT. It specifies CASSQDPWGSSGNTIYF.

Ten or more counts support this clonotype. The rearrangement uses TRBV6-1 and TRBJ2-1; 14 positions match TRBD2. The CDR3 sequence is 21 residues long. V shed 3 bases and J 2 bases; nucleotides not matched to a gene: 15. Germline assignment: CDR1 MNHNS and CDR2 SASEGT. CDR3 sequence reads: CASSEGGTSGRLTLTYNEQFF. The CDR3 DNA follows: TGTGCCAGCAGTGAGGGGGGGACTAGCGGGAGACTAACACTCACCTACAATGAGCAGTTCTTC.

This clonotype showed up many times. The V call is TRBV19, the J call TRBJ1-2; the D is unclear. The CDR3 totals 14 residues. In germline, CDR1 is LNHDA, CDR2 SQIVND (reference sequence). V lost 3 bases to trimming and J lost 8 bases, with 16 bases between them. CDR3 in amino acids: CASSIPDRFMGYTF. The CDR3, as DNA: TGTGCCAGTAGTATCCCCGACCGTTTCATGGGCTACACCTTC.

In its sample, this clonotype was seen many times. V is TRBV12-3 or TRBV12-4 and J is TRBJ2-1; 8 nucleotides align to TRBD2. V was pared by 2 bases and J by 8 bases, with 8 bases of the junction left unmatched. CDR3 size: 15 residues. The DNA of the CDR3 is TGTGCCAGCAGTTTAACCAGCGGGAGTTTGGATGAGCAGTTCTTC. Protein sequence: CASSLTSGSLDEQFF.

This clonotype was detected many times. This chain uses TRBV12-5 with TRBJ2-5; 11 bases map to TRBD2. V dropped 6 bases and J dropped 1; count of bases not matched to a gene: 19. Germline loops: CDR1 LGHNT, CDR2 FRNRAP. CDR3 size: 20 residues. The CDR3 reads CASGPRQKNGLAGAQETQYF. As DNA, the CDR3 is TGTGCTAGTGGGCCCAGGCAAAAAAATGGACTAGCGGGTGCCCAAGAGACCCAGTACTTC.